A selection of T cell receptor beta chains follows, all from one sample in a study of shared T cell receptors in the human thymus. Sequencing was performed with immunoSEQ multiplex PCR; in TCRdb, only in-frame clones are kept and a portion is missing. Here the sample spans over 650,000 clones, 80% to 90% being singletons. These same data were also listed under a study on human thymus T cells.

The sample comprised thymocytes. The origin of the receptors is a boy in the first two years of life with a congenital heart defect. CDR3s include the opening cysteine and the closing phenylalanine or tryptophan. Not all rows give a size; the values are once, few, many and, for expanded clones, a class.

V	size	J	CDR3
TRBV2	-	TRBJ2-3	CASRQGTDTQYF
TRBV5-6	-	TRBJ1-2	CASSFLSGQAFYGYTF
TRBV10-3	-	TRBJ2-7	CAISESQAVPYEQYF
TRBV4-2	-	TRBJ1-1	CASSQGGNTEAFF
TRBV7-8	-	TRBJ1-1	CASSLASRETDTEAFF
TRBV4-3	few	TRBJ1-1	CASSQEGLLNTEAFF
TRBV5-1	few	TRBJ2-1	CASSLGLAGEPNEQFF
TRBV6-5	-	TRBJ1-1	CASSYRGLGTEAFF
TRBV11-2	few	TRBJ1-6	CASSLVRGDSPLHF
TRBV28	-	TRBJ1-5	CASSLTGSNQPQHF
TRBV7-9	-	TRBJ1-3	CASSSRAPTTESSGNTIYF
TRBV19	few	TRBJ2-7	CASSPTGRYEQYF
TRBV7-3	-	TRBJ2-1	CASSLTSSYNEQFF
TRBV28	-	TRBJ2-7	CASSNSREQYF
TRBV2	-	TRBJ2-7	CASSLTSGVYEQYF
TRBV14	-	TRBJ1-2	CASSHRTGPGYGYTF
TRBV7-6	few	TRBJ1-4	CASSSRDRVPGEKLFF
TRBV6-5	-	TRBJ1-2	CASSWDRGQNYGYTF
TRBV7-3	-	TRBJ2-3	CASSHSPTDTQYF
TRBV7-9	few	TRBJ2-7	CASSLASGSDGGYEQYF
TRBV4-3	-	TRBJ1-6	CASSQEGPLDRRPDSYNSPLHF
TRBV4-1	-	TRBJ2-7	CASSQGSGRGPYEQYF
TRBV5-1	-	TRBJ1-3	CASSPLRDSGNTIYF
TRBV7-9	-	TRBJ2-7	CASSRRDSSYEQYF
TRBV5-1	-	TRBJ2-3	CASTRHRSDTQYF
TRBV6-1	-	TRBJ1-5	CASSERSRRMPDQPQHF
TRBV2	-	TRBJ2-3	CASSDARVSTDTQYF
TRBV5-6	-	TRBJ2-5	CASRVGKRETQYF
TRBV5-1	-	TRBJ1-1	CASSSYYRNTEAFF
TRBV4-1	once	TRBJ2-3	CASSQDKASGSTDTQYF
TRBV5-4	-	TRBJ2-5	CASSLPGNQETQYF
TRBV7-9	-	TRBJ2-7	CASSRAPQSSYEQYF
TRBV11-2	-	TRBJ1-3	CASTLGLGGSGNTIYF
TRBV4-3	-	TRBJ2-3	CASSHLSTDTQYF